Listed here is a single T cell receptor beta chain. The antigen remains undetermined. This specimen belongs to a study of OX40 agonist ivuxolimab in advanced cancers. Study background: Every 2 weeks, ivuxolimab was infused into the patients intravenously at between 0.01 and 10 mg/kg. Three patients got partial responses; one had hepatocellular carcinoma and two had cutaneous melanoma. Broader study findings: The study did not work out the antigen specificity of the expanded peripheral T cells.

Using immunoSEQ multiplex PCR, the repertoire was profiled, and TCRdb retains in-frame clones only, with some absent. The table has around 50,000 clones, about 83% seen once. This CDR3 spans 14 amino acids. V was shortened by 5 bases and J by 6 bases, with 13 bases between the two germline ends. Per the germline V gene, CDR1 is SGHAT and CDR2 is FQNNGV. The sample consisted of CD4+ or CD8+ T cells sorted from blood, taken in a trial of the OX40 agonist ivuxolimab. This TCR came from an adult with an advanced solid tumor such as melanoma, head and neck, liver or kidney cancer. J is TRBJ2-2 and V is TRBV11-2; D assignment may be TRBD1 or TRBD2 (6 bases each). The CDR3 is CASSGQGTPGELFF. Here the CDR3 DNA reads TGTGCCAGCAGCGGCCAGGGGACTCCCGGGGAGCTGTTTTTT.